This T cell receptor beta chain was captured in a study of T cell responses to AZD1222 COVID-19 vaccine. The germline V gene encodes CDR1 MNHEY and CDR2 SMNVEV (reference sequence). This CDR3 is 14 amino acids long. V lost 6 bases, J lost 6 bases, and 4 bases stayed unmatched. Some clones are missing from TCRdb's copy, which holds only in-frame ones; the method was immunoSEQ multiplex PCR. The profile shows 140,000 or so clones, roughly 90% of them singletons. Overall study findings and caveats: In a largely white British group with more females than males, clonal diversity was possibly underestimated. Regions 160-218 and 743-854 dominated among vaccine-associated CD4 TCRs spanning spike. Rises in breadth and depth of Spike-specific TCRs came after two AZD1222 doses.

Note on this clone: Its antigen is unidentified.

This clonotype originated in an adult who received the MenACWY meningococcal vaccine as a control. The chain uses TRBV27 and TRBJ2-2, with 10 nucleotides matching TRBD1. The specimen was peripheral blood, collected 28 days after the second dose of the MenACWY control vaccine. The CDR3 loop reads CASSPGQGSGELFF. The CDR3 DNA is TGTGCCAGCAGCCCGGGACAGGGGTCCGGGGAGCTGTTTTTT.